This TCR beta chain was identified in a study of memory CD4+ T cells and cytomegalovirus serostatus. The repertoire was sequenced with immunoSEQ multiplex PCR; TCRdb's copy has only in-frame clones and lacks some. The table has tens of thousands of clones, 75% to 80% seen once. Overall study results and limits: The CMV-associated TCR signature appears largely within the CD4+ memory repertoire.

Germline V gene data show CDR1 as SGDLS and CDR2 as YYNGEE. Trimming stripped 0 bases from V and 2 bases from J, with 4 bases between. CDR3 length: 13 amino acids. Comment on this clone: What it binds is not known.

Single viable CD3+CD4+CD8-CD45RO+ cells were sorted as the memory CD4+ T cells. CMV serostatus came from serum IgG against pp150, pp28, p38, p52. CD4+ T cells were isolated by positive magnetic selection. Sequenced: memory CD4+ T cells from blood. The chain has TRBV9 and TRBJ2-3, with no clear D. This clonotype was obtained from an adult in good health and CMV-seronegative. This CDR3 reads CASSVAPTDTQYF. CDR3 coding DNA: TGTGCCAGCAGCGTAGCCCCCACAGATACGCAGTATTTT.